One and the same sample provided the 6 T cell receptor beta chains below, sequenced in a study of prognosis after radiotherapy for stage I lung cancer. The genomic DNA TCR beta CDR3 region underwent two rounds of multiplex PCR. It was primers specific to each TRBV and TRBJ gene that first-round PCR used. A single record per CDR3 protein comes from TCRdb applying MiXCR to the multiplex PCR reads. Of tens of thousands of distinct CDR3 sequences in the sample, about 40% were seen once. This material consisted of PBMCs, taken before or after stereotactic body radiation therapy (not recorded which). The source of these receptors is a donor at least 50 years old with non-small cell lung cancer.

This rearrangement joins TRBV9 to TRBJ1-1; D uncertain. The CDR3 length is 12 residues. Germline V lookup: CDR1 SGDLS, CDR2 YYNGEE. Trimming left V 4 bases short and J 7 bases short, with 11 bases between. CDR3 amino acids: CASSPEGVEAFF. The DNA of the CDR3 is TGTGCCAGCAGCCCAGAGGGAGTTGAAGCTTTCTTT. Full variable domain (remainder filled in from reference TRBV9 and TRBJ1-1): DSGVTQTPKHLITATGQRVTLRCSPRSGDLSVYWYQQSLDQGLQFLIQYYNGEERAKGNILERFSAQQFPDLHSELNLSSLELGDSALYFCASSPEGVEAFFGQGTRLTVV.

A few counts support this clonotype. This chain joins TRBV20-1 and TRBJ2-2; 9 nucleotides align to TRBD1. The germline V gene has CDR1 DFQATT and CDR2 SNEGSKA (reference sequence). This CDR3 contains 15 residues. The V and J ends lost 0 bases and 4 bases, in that order; junction bases with no gene match: 3. CDR3 sequence: CSARERTGATGELFF. CDR3 DNA: TGCAGTGCTAGAGAAAGGACAGGGGCCACCGGGGAGCTGTTTTTT.

DNA of the CDR3: TGTGCCTGGATCCGGGGCCACCCGTATAACTATGGCTACACCTTC. Residues: CAWIRGHPYNYGYTF. The chain employs TRBV30 and TRBJ1-2; tentative D call: TRBD1 (5 bases). This CDR3 region has 15 residues. CDR1 and CDR2 from the germline V gene are GTSNPN and SVGIG (reference sequence). Trimming shortened V by 4 bases and J by 1 base, and 16 bases separated the two germline ends. Combining the CDR3 with reference TRBV30 and TRBJ1-2 gives the whole variable domain SQTIHQWPATLVQPVGSPLSLECTVEGTSNPNLYWYRQAAGRGLQLLFYSVGIGQISSEVPQNLSASRPQDRQFILSSKKLLLSDSGFYLCAWIRGHPYNYGYTFGSGTRLTVV.

A note on this clonotype: A read error is the likely source, as a far larger clone sits one nucleotide away. This chain connects TRBV6-4 to TRBJ1-2; possibly TRBD1 for D (6 bases). There are 16 residues in the CDR3. From germline, CDR1 is MRHNA and CDR2 SNTAGT. Trimming left V 7 bases short and J 3 bases short, with 21 bases between. The CDR3 reads CASTQPGGRTDYGYTF. DNA for the CDR3: TGTGCCAGCACTCAACCCGGGGGCAGGACCGACTATGGCTACACCTTC.

This clonotype showed up many times. The chain couples TRBV20-1 to TRBJ1-1, with D possibly TRBD1 on 5 matching bases. This CDR3 comprises 13 residues. CDR1 DFQATT and CDR2 SNEGSKA come from the germline V gene (reference sequence). The V end lost 3 bases, the J end lost 1 base, and 9 bases lay between the germline ends. Written as DNA, the CDR3 is TGCAGTGCTAGGCCAGACAGGAACACTGAAGCTTTCTTT. Residues: CSARPDRNTEAFF.

This clonotype was observed many times. This chain joins TRBV19 and TRBJ2-1; tentatively, D is TRBD2 (6 bases). The V gene's germline CDR1 is LNHDA and CDR2 SQIVND (reference sequence). The CDR3 spans 12 residues. V was trimmed by 3 bases and J by 12 bases, leaving 12 bases between them. The CDR3 region is CASSIAGTVQFF. The CDR3 DNA is TGTGCCAGTAGTATCGCCGGGACTGTGCAGTTCTTC.